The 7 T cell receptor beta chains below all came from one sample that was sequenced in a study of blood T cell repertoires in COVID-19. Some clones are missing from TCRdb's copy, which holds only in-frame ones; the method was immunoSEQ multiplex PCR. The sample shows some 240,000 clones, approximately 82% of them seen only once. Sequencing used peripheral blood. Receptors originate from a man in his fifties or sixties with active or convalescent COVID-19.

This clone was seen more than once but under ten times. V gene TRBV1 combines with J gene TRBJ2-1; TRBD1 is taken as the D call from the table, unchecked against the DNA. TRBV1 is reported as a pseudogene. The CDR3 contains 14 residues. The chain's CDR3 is CTSSLRGTYNEQFF. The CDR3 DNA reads TGCACCAGCAGCCTCAGGGGGACCTACAATGAGCAGTTCTTC.

The CDR3, as DNA: TGCGCCAGCAGTGAGTCGAAGCGGACAGGGGCAGATACGCAGTATTTT. Translated, it gives CASSESKRTGADTQYF. The V gene is TRBV10-1, the J gene TRBJ2-3; 9 nucleotides line up with TRBD1. J lost 4 bases, V lost 0 bases, and 5 bases had no gene match. CDR3 length: 16 residues. Germline values: CDR1 WNHNN, CDR2 SYGVQD (reference sequence).

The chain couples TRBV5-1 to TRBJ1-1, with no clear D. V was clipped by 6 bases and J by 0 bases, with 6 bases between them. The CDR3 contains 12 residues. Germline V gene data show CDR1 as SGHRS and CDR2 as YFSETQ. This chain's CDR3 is CASTDLNTEAFF. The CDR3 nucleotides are TGCGCCAGCACCGACTTGAACACTGAAGCTTTCTTT.

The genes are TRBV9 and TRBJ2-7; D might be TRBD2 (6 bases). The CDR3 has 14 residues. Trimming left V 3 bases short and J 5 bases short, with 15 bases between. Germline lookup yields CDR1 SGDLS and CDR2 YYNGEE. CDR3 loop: CASSAGGPPNEQYF. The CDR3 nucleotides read TGTGCCAGCAGCGCTGGAGGGCCCCCCAACGAGCAGTACTTC.

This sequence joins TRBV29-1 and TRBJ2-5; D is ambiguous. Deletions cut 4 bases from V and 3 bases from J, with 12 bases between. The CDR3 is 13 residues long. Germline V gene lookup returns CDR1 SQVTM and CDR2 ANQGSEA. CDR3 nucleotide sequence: TGCAGCGTTGGCAGGTTGGCTGAAGAGACCCAGTACTTC. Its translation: CSVGRLAEETQYF.

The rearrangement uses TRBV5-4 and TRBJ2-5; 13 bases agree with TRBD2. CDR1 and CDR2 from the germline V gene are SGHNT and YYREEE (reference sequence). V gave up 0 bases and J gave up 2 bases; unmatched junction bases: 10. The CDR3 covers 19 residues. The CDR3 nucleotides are TGTGCCAGCAGCTTGGCGACTAGCGGGAGGAAATTGGGACAAGAGACCCAGTACTTC. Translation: CASSLATSGRKLGQETQYF.

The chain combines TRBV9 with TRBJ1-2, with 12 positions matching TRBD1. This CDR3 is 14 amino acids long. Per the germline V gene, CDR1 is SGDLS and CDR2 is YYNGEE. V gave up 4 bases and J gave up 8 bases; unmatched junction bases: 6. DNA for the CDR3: TGTGCCAGCAGCACGGGACAGGGGGCATGGGGCTACACCTTC. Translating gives CASSTGQGAWGYTF.